These 12 T cell receptor beta chains originate from one sample sequenced in a study of blood T cell repertoires in COVID-19. Assay: immunoSEQ multiplex PCR; the TCRdb copy retains only in-frame clones and omits some. There are hundreds of thousands of clones in the sample; 85% to 90% occur only once, and approximately 6% lies in the top ten. Sequencing used peripheral blood. These receptors all stem from a man in his sixties who had recovered from COVID-19.

This chain connects TRBV11-2 to TRBJ2-7; maybe TRBD1 (5 bases). V lost 8 bases and J lost 0, with 11 bases in between. Per germline, CDR1 SGHAT and CDR2 FQNNGV. This CDR3 region has 13 residues. This CDR3 reads CASVEGASYEQYF. The CDR3, as DNA: TGTGCCAGCGTGGAAGGGGCCTCCTACGAGCAGTACTTC.

CDR3 residues: CASSRDRGSNEQFF. The CDR3 DNA is TGTGCCAGCAGCCGGGACAGGGGAAGCAATGAGCAGTTCTTC. The chain uses TRBV7-3 and TRBJ2-1, with 10 bases fitting TRBD1. V gave up 5 bases and J gave up 6 bases; unmatched junction bases: 4. The CDR3 spans 14 residues. Germline V CDR1 and CDR2: SGHTA, FQGTGA. Using reference TRBV7-3 and TRBJ2-1 for the parts outside the CDR3, the full variable domain is GAGVSQTPSNKVTEKGKYVELRCDPISGHTALYWYRQSLGQGPEFLIYFQGTGAADDSGLPNDRFFAVRPEGSVSTLKIQRTERGDSAVYLCASSRDRGSNEQFFGPGTRLTVL.

The chain uses TRBV6-5 and TRBJ1-2; tentatively, D is TRBD1 (5 bases). The CDR3 length is 15 residues. CDR1 is MNHEY and CDR2 is SVGAGI in the germline V gene. V was shortened by 2 bases and J by 10 bases, with 20 bases between the two germline ends. Here the CDR3 reads CASSYSAANQGSYTF. CDR3 DNA sequence: TGTGCCAGCAGTTACAGTGCAGCCAACCAGGGTTCCTACACCTTC.

This chain uses TRBV28 with TRBJ2-7; D may be TRBD1 (6 bases). CDR1 and CDR2 from the germline V gene are MDHEN and SYDVKM. V gave up 5 bases and J gave up 2 bases, with 10 bases separating them. The CDR3 is made up of 13 amino acids. Here the CDR3 reads CASSLQGPYEQYF. CDR3 DNA sequence: TGTGCCAGCAGTCTACAGGGACCCTACGAGCAGTACTTC.

The CDR3, as DNA: TGTGCCAGCAGACCAACAGGGGGCGGACTACACTCTGAAGCTTTCTTT. It is translated as CASRPTGGGLHSEAFF. The V gene is TRBV27, the J gene TRBJ1-1; TRBD1 matches 9 bases. CDR3 length: 16 residues. V lost 6 bases to trimming and J lost 6 bases; unmatched junction nucleotides: 14. In germline, CDR1 is MNHEY, CDR2 SMNVEV (reference sequence).

J is TRBJ1-1 and V is TRBV29-1, with TRBD1 identical over 7 bases. The germline V gene has CDR1 SQVTM and CDR2 ANQGSEA. The V gene end was trimmed by 6 bases and the J gene end by 0 bases; junction bases not matched to a gene: 4. The CDR3 length is 13 residues. In DNA form, the CDR3 reads TGCAGCGTGACCAGGGGGATGAACACTGAAGCTTTCTTT. This encodes CSVTRGMNTEAFF.

This clone was counted many times. This chain uses TRBV28 with TRBJ1-2; D not certain. There are 13 residues in the CDR3. Germline V gives CDR1 MDHEN, CDR2 SYDVKM. V dropped 7 bases and J dropped 2 bases, with 11 bases sitting between them. The CDR3 loop reads CASTVETNYGYTF. The CDR3, as DNA: TGTGCCAGCACCGTTGAGACAAACTATGGCTACACCTTC.

The chain joins TRBV25-1 to TRBJ2-2, with a possible D match to TRBD2 (5 bases). The CDR3 covers 14 residues. V dropped 10 bases and J dropped 2 bases, with 14 bases sitting between them. CDR1 is MGHDK and CDR2 is SYGVNS in the germline V gene. The CDR3 DNA sequence: TGTGCCACCGAGTCCGGACTTAACACCGGGGAGCTGTTTTTT. Its protein is CATESGLNTGELFF.

The J gene is TRBJ1-6, the V gene TRBV30; 7 bases agree with TRBD1. Trimming removed 3 bases from V and 3 bases from J; junction bases left unmatched: 5. Germline loops: CDR1 GTSNPN, CDR2 SVGIG (reference sequence). This CDR3 contains 15 residues. CDR3 bases: TGTGCCTGGAGACCGGGACAGCTCTATAATTCACCCCTCCACTTT. This sequence encodes CAWRPGQLYNSPLHF.

The chain carries TRBV28 and TRBJ2-7, with 11 bases lining up with TRBD1. The CDR3 is 15 residues long. The V and J ends lost 6 bases and 3 bases, in that order; junction bases with no gene match: 7. Germline CDR1 and CDR2: MDHEN and SYDVKM. CDR3 bases: TGTGCCAGCAGGACCTCCGGGACAGGGGGCTACGAGCAGTACTTC. It is translated as CASRTSGTGGYEQYF.

The chain combines TRBV29-1 with TRBJ2-1; 9 nucleotides align to TRBD2. V was pared by 0 bases and J by 7 bases, with 10 bases of the junction left unmatched. This CDR3 is 16 amino acids long. Germline V gives CDR1 SQVTM, CDR2 ANQGSEA. The CDR3 loop reads CSVEDPLAGYYNEQFF. In DNA form, the CDR3 reads TGCAGCGTTGAAGACCCTCTAGCGGGATATTATAATGAGCAGTTCTTC.

V usage is TRBV2 and J usage is TRBJ2-3, with 7 bases lining up with TRBD2. The CDR3 totals 14 residues. CDR1 and CDR2 (germline): SNHLY, FYNNEI. V lost 7 bases to trimming and J lost 4 bases; unmatched junction nucleotides: 8. CDR3 DNA: TGTGCCAGCAAGAGGACTAGTTTTGCAGATACGCAGTATTTT. This translates into CASKRTSFADTQYF.